These T cell receptor beta chains were read from a single sample in a study of Ad26.COV2.S vaccination and SARS-CoV-2 variants. The repertoire was sequenced with immunoSEQ multiplex PCR; TCRdb's copy has only in-frame clones and lacks some. The data show some 180,000 clones, around 88% seen once. The sequences come from peripheral blood, collected after recovery from COVID-19. The origin of the receptors is a human donor who had recovered from COVID-19. Each CDR3 is given with its conserved first and last residue. The D gene is left open where the match is weak. The size of a clone is reported for some rows only, either as once, few or many, or as a class for expanded clones.

D gene: TRBD2
clone size: NA
V gene: TRBV4-2
J gene: TRBJ2-1
CDR3 DNA: TGTGCCAGCAGCCAAGGAGGGACTAGCGCAAGCCATGAGCAGTTCTTC
CDR3 protein: CASSQGGTSASHEQFF

D gene: NA
clone size: NA
V gene: TRBV21-1
J gene: TRBJ2-5
CDR3 DNA: TGTGCCTTCCCACAGGGGAGGCAAGAGACCCAGTACTTC
CDR3 protein: CAFPQGRQETQYF

D gene: NA
clone size: NA
V gene: TRBV10-3
J gene: TRBJ1-5
CDR3 DNA: TGTGCCATCAGTGTGACGGAGAATCAGCCCCAGCATTTT
CDR3 protein: CAISVTENQPQHF

D gene: NA
clone size: once
V gene: TRBV21-1
J gene: TRBJ2-1
CDR3 DNA: TGTGCCAGCAGCCCCCTAGCGGGAAATTCGGTCAATGAGCAGTTCTTC
CDR3 protein: CASSPLAGNSVNEQFF

D gene: NA
clone size: few
V gene: TRBV27
J gene: TRBJ2-7
CDR3 DNA: TGTGCCAGCAGTTTTGGGTTTGAGCAGTACTTC
CDR3 protein: CASSFGFEQYF

D gene: TRBD2
clone size: NA
V gene: TRBV7-2
J gene: TRBJ2-5
CDR3 DNA: TGTGCCAGCAGCGCTGGGACTAGTCTTTTGGGGGAGACCCAGTACTTC
CDR3 protein: CASSAGTSLLGETQYF

D gene: TRBD1
clone size: NA
V gene: TRBV2
J gene: TRBJ2-1
CDR3 DNA: TGTGCCAGCAGTGAACCAGGGGGCGCAAAAAATGAGCAGTTCTTC
CDR3 protein: CASSEPGGAKNEQFF

D gene: NA
clone size: NA
V gene: TRBV4-2
J gene: TRBJ2-1
CDR3 DNA: TGTGCCAGCAGCCAAGATGATTTTCGAGAGCAGTTCTTC
CDR3 protein: CASSQDDFREQFF

D gene: NA
clone size: NA
V gene: TRBV7-3
J gene: TRBJ2-3
CDR3 DNA: TGTGCCAGTACCTCGGGCAGGGACGGTAATACGCAGTATTTT
CDR3 protein: CASTSGRDGNTQYF

D gene: NA
clone size: few
V gene: TRBV7-8
J gene: TRBJ1-2
CDR3 DNA: TGTGCCAGCAGCTTAGCCGGCCTCAACTATGGCTACACCTTC
CDR3 protein: CASSLAGLNYGYTF

D gene: NA
clone size: NA
V gene: TRBV11-3
J gene: TRBJ2-1
CDR3 DNA: TGTGCCAGCAGCTTCTCCGGGACGACCTATGATGAGCAGTTCTTC
CDR3 protein: CASSFSGTTYDEQFF

D gene: NA
clone size: NA
V gene: TRBV6-6
J gene: TRBJ2-7
CDR3 DNA: TGTGCCAGCAGTTTCGATACTGGATCCTACGAGCAGTACTTC
CDR3 protein: CASSFDTGSYEQYF

D gene: NA
clone size: NA
V gene: TRBV12-5
J gene: TRBJ1-4
CDR3 DNA: TGTGCTAGTGGTTTGGTACCAGGGTACGAGGAAAAACTGTTTTTT
CDR3 protein: CASGLVPGYEEKLFF

D gene: NA
clone size: NA
V gene: TRBV12-3/TRBV12-4
J gene: TRBJ2-7
CDR3 DNA: TGTGCCAGCAGACAGGGTAGCAGCTACGAGCAGTACTTC
CDR3 protein: CASRQGSSYEQYF

D gene: NA
clone size: once
V gene: TRBV20-1
J gene: TRBJ1-2
CDR3 DNA: TGCAGTGCTAGTCTTGATTATGGCTACACCTTC
CDR3 protein: CSASLDYGYTF

D gene: NA
clone size: NA
V gene: TRBV5-6
J gene: TRBJ1-2
CDR3 DNA: TGTGCCAGCAGCCGGTGGGGCAACTATGGCTACACCTTC
CDR3 protein: CASSRWGNYGYTF

D gene: TRBD1
clone size: once
V gene: TRBV25-1
J gene: TRBJ2-6
CDR3 DNA: TGTGCCAGCAGTACCCCACAGGGGACCAACTCTGGGGCCAACGTCCTGACTTTC
CDR3 protein: CASSTPQGTNSGANVLTF

D gene: TRBD1
clone size: NA
V gene: TRBV6-2/TRBV6-3
J gene: TRBJ2-5
CDR3 DNA: TGTGCCAGCAGTTATCATAAACGGGACAGGGGGAGGGAGACCCAGTACTTC
CDR3 protein: CASSYHKRDRGRETQYF

D gene: NA
clone size: NA
V gene: TRBV18
J gene: TRBJ2-2
CDR3 DNA: TGTGCCAGCTCACTCGACCGGGGCCGAACCGGGGAGCTGTTTTTT
CDR3 protein: CASSLDRGRTGELFF

D gene: NA
clone size: NA
V gene: TRBV4-1
J gene: TRBJ1-3
CDR3 DNA: TGCGCCAGCAGCCCCCTGGGTGGGGGCTCTGGAAACACCATATATTTT
CDR3 protein: CASSPLGGGSGNTIYF

D gene: NA
clone size: once
V gene: TRBV15
J gene: TRBJ2-7
CDR3 DNA: TGTGCCACCAGCAGAGGGCAGGGGGACTTCTACGAGCAGTACTTC
CDR3 protein: CATSRGQGDFYEQYF

D gene: NA
clone size: NA
V gene: TRBV6-5
J gene: TRBJ1-2
CDR3 DNA: TGTGCCAGCAGTCAGAGGACTCTCTACGGCGGCTACACCTTC
CDR3 protein: CASSQRTLYGGYTF